A selection of T cell receptor beta chains follows, all from one sample in a study of technical replicates of blood from a handful of donors. Assay used: immunoSEQ multiplex PCR; TCRdb lists only in-frame clones, some missing. The table records some 54,000 clones, roughly 95% of them present only once. Sequenced input: PBMCs. Receptor source: a human donor in good health. Some clones in this sample may be carry-over from other donors' samples. Both conserved end residues are part of each CDR3. A D gene is named only where the DNA matches it firmly. Not every row has a clone size; where given, it reads once, few, many or a size class.

CDR3,DNA,size,J,D,V
CASSWAGGPDASYEQYF,TGTGCCAGCAGCTGGGCAGGGGGTCCGGACGCTTCCTACGAGCAGTACTTC,.,TRBJ2-7,TRBD1,TRBV7-3
CASSVQGAWETQYF,TGTGCCAGCAGCGTGCAGGGGGCTTGGGAGACCCAGTACTTC,.,TRBJ2-5,TRBD1,TRBV9
CASSLRHSEGTQYF,TGTGCCAGCAGTTTAAGACATTCCGAGGGGACCCAGTACTTC,.,TRBJ2-5,.,TRBV27
CASSSNRGQGELFF,TGTGCCAGCAGCTCTAACAGGGGGCAGGGGGAGCTGTTTTTT,.,TRBJ2-2,TRBD1,TRBV11-1
CASSEDGNWVDSPLHF,TGTGCCAGCAGTGAAGACGGGAATTGGGTCGATTCACCCCTCCACTTT,.,TRBJ1-6,.,TRBV6-1
CASSLNYEQYF,TGTGCCAGCAGTCTAAACTACGAGCAGTACTTC,.,TRBJ2-7,.,TRBV6-6
CSARTGEQFF,TGCAGCGCACGGACAGGAGAGCAGTTCTTC,few,TRBJ2-1,TRBD1,TRBV29-1
CASSYSTVGGGTEAFF,TGTGCCAGCAGTTACTCGACGGTCGGGGGAGGGACTGAAGCTTTCTTT,.,TRBJ1-1,.,TRBV6-5
CASSLEGGRNTEAFF,TGCGCCAGCAGCTTGGAAGGGGGCAGGAACACTGAAGCTTTCTTT,.,TRBJ1-1,TRBD1,TRBV5-1
CASSRDRNSPLHF,TGTGCCAGCAGTAGAGACAGGAATTCACCCCTCCACTTT,.,TRBJ1-6,.,TRBV6-5
CASIRTGGNSGEAFF,TGTGCCAGCATCCGGACAGGGGGCAATAGTGGTGAAGCTTTCTTT,.,TRBJ1-1,TRBD1,TRBV7-9
CASSGQGVSGNTGELFF,TGTGCCAGCAGCGGACAGGGGGTTTCGGGAAACACCGGGGAGCTGTTTTTT,.,TRBJ2-2,TRBD1,TRBV9
CASSQRVKGTDGYTF,TGCGCCAGCAGCCAGAGGGTGAAGGGCACGGATGGCTACACCTTC,.,TRBJ1-2,.,TRBV4-3
CASSLASSRTDTQYF,TGTGCCAGCAGCTTAGCGAGTTCCCGCACAGATACGCAGTATTTT,.,TRBJ2-3,.,TRBV7-2
CASSFTGQGDGYTF,TGTGCCAGCAGCTTCACGGGACAGGGGGATGGCTACACCTTC,.,TRBJ1-2,TRBD1,TRBV11-2
CASSLDPWSSYEQYF,TGTGCCAGCAGCTTGGACCCCTGGAGCTCTTACGAGCAGTACTTC,.,TRBJ2-7,.,TRBV5-4